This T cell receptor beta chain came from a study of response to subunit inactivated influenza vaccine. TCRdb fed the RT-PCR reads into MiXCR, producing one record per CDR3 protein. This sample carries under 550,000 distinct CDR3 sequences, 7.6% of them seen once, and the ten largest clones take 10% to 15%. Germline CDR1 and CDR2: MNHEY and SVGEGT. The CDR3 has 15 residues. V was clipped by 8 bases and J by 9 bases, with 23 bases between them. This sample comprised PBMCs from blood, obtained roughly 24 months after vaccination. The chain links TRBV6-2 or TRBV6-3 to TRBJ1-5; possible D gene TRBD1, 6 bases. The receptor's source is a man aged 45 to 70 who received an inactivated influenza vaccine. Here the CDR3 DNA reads TGTGCCAGCGGCGACCCCGGACAGCAGTATAGGCCCCAGCATTTT. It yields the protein CASGDPGQQYRPQHF.